The 28 T cell receptor beta chains below all came from one sample that was sequenced in a study of T cell responses to AZD1222 COVID-19 vaccine. The method was immunoSEQ multiplex PCR; TCRdb's version includes in-frame clones alone and lacks a portion of them. The sample lists about 97,000 clones, approximately 90% seen once, with 6.5% to 8% in the top ten. Sequences were derived from peripheral blood, sampled on day 0 of AZD1222 vaccination. The origin of the receptors is an adult in good health.

The chain links TRBV12-3 or TRBV12-4 to TRBJ2-3; D is uncertain. The CDR3 is 11 amino acids. V lost 5 bases to trimming and J lost 4 bases, with 4 bases between them. This chain's CDR3 is CASSGADTQYF. In DNA, the CDR3 is TGTGCCAGCAGTGGGGCAGATACGCAGTATTTT.

The V gene is TRBV24-1, the J gene TRBJ2-2; 12 nucleotides agree with TRBD1. CDR1 and CDR2 (germline): KGHDR, SFDVKD. V gave up 4 bases and J gave up 7 bases; unmatched junction bases: 6. The CDR3 covers 16 residues. The CDR3 coding sequence is TGTGCCACCAGTGACCCCGGGACAGGGGGCTTCGGGGAGCTGTTTTTT. Amino acids: CATSDPGTGGFGELFF.

The rearrangement links TRBV4-3 to TRBJ1-6, with 8 bases identical to TRBD1. This CDR3 is built from 15 residues. V lost 4 bases, J lost 9 bases, and 8 bases stayed unmatched. Germline-derived CDR1 and CDR2 are LGHNA and YSLEER. CDR3 nucleotides: TGCGCCAGCAGCCTCTTGACAGGGGCGCGTTCACCCCTCCACTTT. As protein: CASSLLTGARSPLHF.

The genes are TRBV11-2 and TRBJ2-6, with TRBD1 identical over 9 bases. There are 17 residues in the CDR3. J lost 0 bases, V lost 5 bases, and 5 bases had no gene match. Germline V gene sequence: CDR1 SGHAT, CDR2 FQNNGV. The CDR3 region is CASSGGQGISGANVLTF. CDR3 sequence (DNA): TGTGCCAGCAGCGGGGGACAGGGAATCTCTGGGGCCAACGTCCTGACTTTC.

The chain employs TRBV19 and TRBJ2-2; D may be TRBD1 or TRBD2 (5 bases each). The V end was cut by 7 bases, the J end by 4 bases, with 13 bases between. CDR3 length: 14 residues. Germline CDR1 is LNHDA and CDR2 is SQIVND (reference sequence). This chain's CDR3 is CASTLGGFTGELFF. CDR3 DNA sequence: TGTGCCAGTACCCTTGGGGGATTCACCGGGGAGCTGTTTTTT.

The chain carries TRBV5-1 and TRBJ1-4; TRBD1 aligns across 7 bases. J was trimmed by 3 bases and V by 4 bases; bases with no gene match: 3. This CDR3 is built from 14 residues. Germline V CDR1 and CDR2: SGHRS, YFSETQ. CDR3 loop: CASSRDSSNEKLFF. The DNA of the CDR3 is TGCGCCAGCAGCCGGGACAGCTCTAATGAAAAACTGTTTTTT.

The DNA of the CDR3 is TGTGCCTGTTCTAGGGGGGGGAACACTGAAGCTTTCTTT. Translated: CACSRGGNTEAFF. The rearrangement uses TRBV30 and TRBJ1-1; a weak D match, TRBD1 (6 bases). The CDR3 is 13 residues long. The V gene lost 6 bases and the J gene lost 1 base, with 12 bases spanning the gap. Looked up from germline, CDR1 is GTSNPN and CDR2 is SVGIG (reference sequence).

The chain is built from TRBV9 and TRBJ1-2; 9 bases line up with TRBD1. V was clipped by 3 bases and J by 2 bases; unmatched bases: 5. The CDR3 contains 15 residues. Germline-derived CDR1 and CDR2 are SGDLS and YYNGEE. The CDR3 bases are TGTGCCAGCAGCGCGGCGGGACAGGGCAACTATGGCTACACCTTC. Encoded protein: CASSAAGQGNYGYTF. Together with reference TRBV9 and TRBJ1-2, the CDR3 gives the full variable domain: DSGVTQTPKHLITATGQRVTLRCSPRSGDLSVYWYQQSLDQGLQFLIQYYNGEERAKGNILERFSAQQFPDLHSELNLSSLELGDSALYFCASSAAGQGNYGYTFGSGTRLTVV.

The chain is built from TRBV28 and TRBJ2-7; 8 nucleotides agree with TRBD1. Trimming removed 6 bases from V and 2 bases from J; junction bases left unmatched: 6. The CDR3 is 14 residues long. The V gene's germline CDR1 is MDHEN and CDR2 SYDVKM. The DNA for the CDR3 is TGTGCCAGCAGCTTCCGGGACAGGACCTACGAGCAGTACTTC. It specifies CASSFRDRTYEQYF. Drawing the rest from reference TRBV28 and TRBJ2-7, the complete variable domain is DVKVTQSSRYLVKRTGEKVFLECVQDMDHENMFWYRQDPGLGLRLIYFSYDVKMKEKGDIPEGYSVSREKKERFSLILESASTNQTSMYLCASSFRDRTYEQYFGPGTRLTVT.

The chain couples TRBV30 to TRBJ2-2; D unclear. Germline values: CDR1 GTSNPN, CDR2 SVGIG (reference sequence). CDR3 length: 15 amino acids. With 0 bases removed from V and 1 base from J, the gap between germline ends came to 9 bases. In nucleotides, the CDR3 is TGTGCCTGGAGTGTAGTAGGGCTGAACACCGGGGAGCTGTTTTTT. It translates to CAWSVVGLNTGELFF.

This sequence joins TRBV5-6 and TRBJ2-3, with a weak D call TRBD2 (5 bases). V was clipped by 0 bases and J by 0 bases, with 8 bases between them. This CDR3 is 15 amino acids long. Per germline, CDR1 SGHDT and CDR2 YYEEEE. This CDR3 is CASSLVTGSTDTQYF. CDR3 DNA: TGTGCCAGCAGCTTGGTCACGGGAAGCACAGATACGCAGTATTTT.

This clone turned up a few times. The chain employs TRBV7-9 and TRBJ1-6; D unclear. With 2 bases removed from V and 6 bases from J, the gap between germline ends came to 11 bases. The CDR3 spans 15 residues. Germline loops: CDR1 SEHNR, CDR2 FQNEAQ (reference sequence). CDR3 sequence (DNA): TGTGCCAGCAGCTTAAATGGACCTCCTAATTCACCCCTCCACTTT. This encodes CASSLNGPPNSPLHF.

This sequence joins TRBV28 and TRBJ2-1; D ambiguous. The CDR3 length is 12 residues. CDR1 MDHEN and CDR2 SYDVKM come from the germline V gene. Trimming cost V 4 bases and J 7 bases, with 8 bases left between them. The CDR3 DNA reads TGTGCCAGCAGTTCCCAGGCAAATGAGCAGTTCTTC. Its protein product is CASSSQANEQFF.

The V gene is TRBV28, the J gene TRBJ2-7; TRBD2 matches 14 bases. CDR3 length equals 16 residues. CDR1 is MDHEN, CDR2 SYDVKM, per germline. V lost 6 bases to trimming and J lost 6 bases; unmatched junction nucleotides: 10. CDR3 loop: CASRPSGLAGEGEQYF. The CDR3 DNA follows: TGTGCCAGCAGACCATCGGGACTAGCGGGAGAGGGCGAGCAGTACTTC.

The chain employs TRBV4-3 and TRBJ1-6; a weak D match, TRBD1 (5 bases). Germline V lookup: CDR1 LGHNA, CDR2 YSLEER. The CDR3 is 14 amino acids. Trimming left V 5 bases short and J 6 bases short, with 11 bases between. Written as DNA, the CDR3 is TGCGCCAGCAGCACGCAGGGTCGTAATTCACCCCTCCACTTT. Translating gives CASSTQGRNSPLHF.

The CDR3 loop reads CASSEAGREHEQFF. CDR3 DNA: TGTGCCAGCAGTGAAGCGGGCAGGGAACATGAGCAGTTCTTC. The V call is TRBV2, the J call TRBJ2-1; possibly TRBD1 for D (5 bases). The CDR3 length is 14 residues. The germline V gene has CDR1 SNHLY and CDR2 FYNNEI. V was trimmed by 0 bases and J by 8 bases, leaving 11 bases between them.

The chain employs TRBV18 and TRBJ2-7; no clear D. Germline V CDR1 and CDR2: KGHSH, LQKENI. The CDR3 sequence is 12 residues long. V was pared by 3 bases and J by 0 bases, with 3 bases between. The CDR3 region has the DNA TGTGCCAGCTCACCTAGCTCCTACGAGCAGTACTTC. Protein product: CASSPSSYEQYF.

The chain carries TRBV4-3 and TRBJ2-3; no definite D call. V lost 1 base, J lost 0 bases, and 8 bases lay in between. From germline, CDR1 is LGHNA and CDR2 YSLEER. The CDR3 consists of 15 residues. CDR3 sequence: CASSQGGVSTDTQYF. CDR3 coding DNA: TGCGCCAGCAGCCAAGGTGGGGTAAGCACAGATACGCAGTATTTT.

Regarding this clone: A read error may account for a junction end that differs from germline. Other DNA sequences from this sample encode an identical CDR3 as well. The genes are TRBV5-1 and TRBJ2-7, with D possibly TRBD2 on 6 matching bases. Germline lookup yields CDR1 SGHRS and CDR2 YFSETQ. The CDR3 covers 14 residues. The CDR3 region is CASSQQAGSSEQYF. The CDR3 region has the DNA TGCGCCAGCAGCCAGCAAGCGGGTAGCTCCGAGCAATACTTC.

The chain recombines TRBV25-1 with TRBJ1-2; 8 positions match TRBD1. CDR3 length equals 14 residues. J was trimmed by 2 bases and V by 4 bases; bases with no gene match: 3. Looked up from germline, CDR1 is MGHDK and CDR2 is SYGVNS. Here the CDR3 DNA reads TGTGCCAGCAGTGGGGGGGACAGGAACTATGGCTACACCTTC. Protein product: CASSGGDRNYGYTF.

The chain employs TRBV4-1 and TRBJ1-6; TRBD1 is a possible D gene (5 bases). Per the germline V gene, CDR1 is MGHRA and CDR2 is YSYEKL. The CDR3 has 16 amino acids. V lost 1 base and J 14 bases, leaving 21 bases between the germline ends. CDR3 DNA: TGCGCCAGCAGCCAAGCCTGGGGCAGGGAACGCTTCGCCCTCCACTTT. The encoded protein is CASSQAWGRERFALHF.

This chain links TRBV6-5 with TRBJ1-1; 7 nucleotides agree with TRBD1. Germline V gene lookup returns CDR1 MNHEY and CDR2 SVGAGI. The CDR3 totals 13 residues. J lost 8 bases, V lost 6 bases, and 9 bases had no gene match. CDR3 sequence (DNA): TGTGCCAGCAGGATCGGACAGGTTATCGAAGCTTTCTTT. Protein product: CASRIGQVIEAFF.

The chain employs TRBV6-6 and TRBJ2-2; the D is unclear. Germline lookup yields CDR1 MNHNY and CDR2 SVGAGI (reference sequence). V dropped 6 bases and J dropped 0 bases, with 14 bases sitting between them. This CDR3 is built from 16 residues. The CDR3 protein is CASSHSAASNTGELFF. The CDR3 region has the DNA TGTGCCAGCAGCCACTCCGCGGCGTCGAACACCGGGGAGCTGTTTTTT.

V gene TRBV28 combines with J gene TRBJ1-2; D might be TRBD1 (6 bases). The V end was cut by 2 bases, the J end by 8 bases, with 12 bases between. Germline CDR1 MDHEN, CDR2 SYDVKM. This CDR3 is built from 13 residues. In nucleotides, the CDR3 is TGTGCCAGCAGTTTACGGGGGGCGCGCGGCTACACCTTC. Protein: CASSLRGARGYTF.

This chain links TRBV10-3 with TRBJ2-2, with unresolved D. The V end was cut by 10 bases, the J end by 0 bases, with 9 bases between. Looked up from germline, CDR1 is ENHRY and CDR2 is SYGVKD. The CDR3 loop spans 13 amino acids. CDR3 residues: CATTESNTGELFF. The CDR3 nucleotides are TGTGCCACAACAGAGTCGAACACCGGGGAGCTGTTTTTT.

The rearrangement uses TRBV2 and TRBJ2-1; TRBD2 matches at 9 bases. This CDR3 is built from 18 residues. With 6 bases clipped from V and 5 bases from J, the junction kept 17 bases outside the gene matches. Germline V lookup: CDR1 SNHLY, CDR2 FYNNEI. The CDR3 DNA is TGTGCCAGCAGCTCCCAGCCCGGTGGCGGGGGGGTGAACAATGAGCAGTTCTTC. Translation gives CASSSQPGGGGVNNEQFF.

The V and J genes are TRBV6-5 and TRBJ1-4; D possibly corresponds to TRBD1 (5 bases). This CDR3 comprises 15 residues. CDR1 and CDR2 (germline): MNHEY, SVGAGI. V was cut by 0 bases and J by 3 bases, with 8 bases left in between. CDR3: CASSYSGRPNEKLFF. CDR3 bases: TGTGCCAGCAGTTACTCGGGACGGCCTAATGAAAAACTGTTTTTT.

This sequence joins TRBV11-3 and TRBJ2-1, with 10 bases aligning to TRBD1. The length of the CDR3 is 13 residues. With V trimmed by 7 bases and J by 6 bases, 3 bases remained unmatched. Per germline, CDR1 SGHNT and CDR2 YENEEA. The CDR3: CASTGQGRNEQFF. In DNA, the CDR3 is TGTGCCAGCACGGGACAGGGGCGCAATGAGCAGTTCTTC.